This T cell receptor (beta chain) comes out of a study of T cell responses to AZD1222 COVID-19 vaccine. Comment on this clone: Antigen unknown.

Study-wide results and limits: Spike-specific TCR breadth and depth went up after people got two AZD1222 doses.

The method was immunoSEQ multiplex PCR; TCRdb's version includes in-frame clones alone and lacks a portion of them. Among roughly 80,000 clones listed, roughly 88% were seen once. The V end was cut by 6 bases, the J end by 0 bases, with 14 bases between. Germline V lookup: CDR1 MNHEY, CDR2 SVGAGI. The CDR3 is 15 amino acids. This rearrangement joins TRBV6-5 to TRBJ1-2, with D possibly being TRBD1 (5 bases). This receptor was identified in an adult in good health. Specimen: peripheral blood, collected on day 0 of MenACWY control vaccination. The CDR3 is CASRINEGPNYGYTF. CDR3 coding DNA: TGTGCCAGCAGGATCAATGAGGGGCCTAACTATGGCTACACCTTC.